Following are 8 T cell receptor beta chains from one sample sequenced in a study of blood T cells in healthy people across ages. Then a second PCR, running about 6 to 12 cycles, was carried out with a sample-barcoded 5' primer and a J-beta primer mix. TCRdb reanalysed the 5' RACE reads using MiXCR and keeps one entry per CDR3 protein. This sample has under 2 million distinct CDR3 sequences, with 30% to 35% found just once. The sequenced sample was blood. The origin of the receptors is a woman aged 25-40 years in good health.

V is TRBV6-5 and J is TRBJ1-2; no definite D call. The ends were cut back, 2 bases at V and 4 bases at J, with 8 bases in the middle. This CDR3 is built from 13 residues. The germline gives CDR1 MNHEY, CDR2 SVGAGI. CDR3 sequence: CASSYGQIYGYTF. Here the CDR3 DNA reads TGTGCCAGCAGTTACGGCCAGATCTATGGCTACACCTTC.

This clonotype has a handful of counts. In nucleotides, the CDR3 is TGTGCCAGCAGCGGGGGACAACCGGGACTAGCGAGCCACGAGCAGTACTTC. The encoded protein is CASSGGQPGLASHEQYF. The chain carries TRBV7-9 and TRBJ2-7; 10 bases line up with TRBD2. V shed 5 bases, J shed 5 bases, and the junction held 15 bases outside the gene matches. The CDR3 has 17 residues. Germline values: CDR1 SEHNR, CDR2 FQNEAQ (reference sequence).

This clonotype was counted between two and nine times. The CDR3 here is CASRYLNTEAFF. CDR3 sequence (DNA): TGTGCCAGCCGTTACCTGAACACTGAAGCTTTCTTT. V usage is TRBV12-3 or TRBV12-4 and J usage is TRBJ1-1; D remains unclear. The CDR3 totals 12 residues. V lost 8 bases, J lost 0 bases, and 7 bases lay in between.

The chain couples TRBV27 to TRBJ2-7; no clear D gene. CDR3 length equals 13 residues. V was clipped by 8 bases and J by 2 bases, with 13 bases between them. Germline assignment: CDR1 MNHEY and CDR2 SMNVEV (reference sequence). Here the CDR3 reads CASGPRRAYEQYF. The DNA for the CDR3 is TGTGCCAGCGGTCCACGACGGGCCTACGAGCAGTACTTC.

The chain links TRBV4-1 to TRBJ1-3; a possible D gene is TRBD1 (6 bases). The CDR3 length is 15 residues. Per the germline V gene, CDR1 is MGHRA and CDR2 is YSYEKL. V was shortened by 1 base and J by 2 bases, with 9 bases between the two germline ends. CDR3 bases: TGCGCCAGCAGCCAAGGGTGGGGGCCTGGAAACACCATATATTTT. Translating it yields CASSQGWGPGNTIYF.

This clonotype was seen a handful of times. V usage is TRBV3-1 and J usage is TRBJ2-7; 9 positions agree with TRBD1. The V and J ends lost 5 bases and 6 bases, in that order; junction bases with no gene match: 5. This CDR3 spans 13 amino acids. Germline V lookup: CDR1 LGHDT, CDR2 YNNKEL (reference sequence). Here the CDR3 DNA reads TGTGCCAGCAGCTACAGGGGGCTCGGCGAGCAGTACTTC. This gives the protein CASSYRGLGEQYF.

The gene calls are TRBV12-3 or TRBV12-4 and TRBJ2-3; the D call may be TRBD1 or TRBD2 (6 bases each). V was shortened by 4 bases and J by 2 bases, with 10 bases between the two germline ends. CDR3 length equals 14 residues. The CDR3 DNA follows: TGTGCCAGCAGTTGGCGGGGACACACAGATACGCAGTATTTT. This translates into CASSWRGHTDTQYF.

This clonotype was seen a handful of times. This chain connects TRBV9 to TRBJ2-5; D is unresolved. The germline gives CDR1 SGDLS, CDR2 YYNGEE. Between the trimmed V and J ends, which lost 0 bases and 7 bases, there was a span of 10 bases. The CDR3 sequence is 13 residues long. DNA of the CDR3: TGTGCCAGCAGCGTAGGCGAGTCGGGGACCCAGTACTTC. Translating gives CASSVGESGTQYF.